This is a list of T cell receptor beta chains from one sample in a study of T cell responses to AZD1222 COVID-19 vaccine. TCRdb's copy holds only in-frame clones and misses some; the assay was immunoSEQ multiplex PCR. This table has under 200,000 clones, around 86% appearing once. The input for sequencing was peripheral blood, taken on day 0 of MenACWY control vaccination. The receptors were gathered from an adult in good health. The CDR3 runs from the conserved cysteine through the conserved F or W. The order of the fields is D gene, clone size, J gene, V gene, CDR3 length, CDR3 protein, CDR3 DNA. A D gene is named only where the DNA matches it firmly. Only part of the rows carry a size: once, few, many, or a class if the clone is expanded.

d_call: NA
clone_size: few
j_call: TRBJ1-3
v_call: TRBV7-2
cdr3_length: 16
cdr3_aa: CASSLIGQSSGNTIYF
cdr3_nt: TGTGCCAGCAGCTTAATCGGGCAGAGCTCTGGAAACACCATATATTTT

d_call: NA
clone_size: once
j_call: TRBJ1-2
v_call: TRBV2
cdr3_length: 14
cdr3_aa: CASSVAKRRYGYTF
cdr3_nt: TGTGCCAGCAGTGTAGCCAAAAGGCGCTATGGCTACACCTTC

d_call: NA
clone_size: NA
j_call: TRBJ2-7
v_call: TRBV7-7
cdr3_length: 14
cdr3_aa: CASSLRLAGDEQYF
cdr3_nt: TGTGCTAGCAGCTTACGGCTAGCTGGCGACGAGCAGTACTTC

d_call: NA
clone_size: NA
j_call: TRBJ1-1
v_call: TRBV3-1/TRBV3-2
cdr3_length: 14
cdr3_aa: CASSQDQGNTEAFF
cdr3_nt: TGTGCCAGCAGCCAAGATCAGGGGAACACTGAAGCTTTCTTT

d_call: NA
clone_size: NA
j_call: TRBJ2-1
v_call: TRBV5-4
cdr3_length: 13
cdr3_aa: CASSLTGINEQFF
cdr3_nt: TGTGCCAGCAGCTTAACAGGGATCAATGAGCAGTTCTTC

d_call: TRBD2
clone_size: NA
j_call: TRBJ2-1
v_call: TRBV27
cdr3_length: 16
cdr3_aa: CASSPPGLAGRDEQFF
cdr3_nt: TGTGCCAGCAGTCCCCCCGGACTAGCGGGACGAGATGAGCAGTTCTTC

d_call: NA
clone_size: few
j_call: TRBJ2-7
v_call: TRBV11-2
cdr3_length: 14
cdr3_aa: CASSRGSGSNEQYF
cdr3_nt: TGTGCCAGCAGCCGAGGGAGCGGCAGCAACGAGCAGTACTTC

d_call: TRBD1
clone_size: NA
j_call: TRBJ2-5
v_call: TRBV18
cdr3_length: 15
cdr3_aa: CASSPRQGHQETQYF
cdr3_nt: TGTGCCAGCTCACCCCGACAGGGGCACCAAGAGACCCAGTACTTC

d_call: TRBD2
clone_size: NA
j_call: TRBJ2-1
v_call: TRBV6-4
cdr3_length: 18
cdr3_aa: CASSDSNIGLAGYNEQFF
cdr3_nt: TGTGCCAGCAGTGACTCGAACATCGGGCTAGCGGGCTACAATGAGCAGTTCTTC

d_call: NA
clone_size: NA
j_call: TRBJ1-1
v_call: TRBV30
cdr3_length: 10
cdr3_aa: CAWSPGSAFF
cdr3_nt: TGTGCCTGGAGCCCGGGTTCAGCTTTCTTT

d_call: TRBD2
clone_size: few
j_call: TRBJ2-1
v_call: TRBV7-9
cdr3_length: 15
cdr3_aa: CASSLSEAGGNEQFF
cdr3_nt: TGTGCCAGCAGCTTAAGTGAAGCGGGGGGAAATGAGCAGTTCTTC

d_call: TRBD1
clone_size: NA
j_call: TRBJ1-2
v_call: TRBV5-5
cdr3_length: 17
cdr3_aa: CASSPGQGVTHHYGYTF
cdr3_nt: TGTGCCAGCAGCCCCGGACAGGGAGTAACACATCACTATGGCTACACCTTC

d_call: TRBD1
clone_size: NA
j_call: TRBJ1-3
v_call: TRBV28
cdr3_length: 15
cdr3_aa: CASTVQGARGNTIYF
cdr3_nt: TGTGCCAGCACCGTCCAGGGGGCACGGGGAAACACCATATATTTT

d_call: TRBD1
clone_size: once
j_call: TRBJ1-1
v_call: TRBV2
cdr3_length: 13
cdr3_aa: CAITGQGAPEAFF
cdr3_nt: TGTGCCATTACGGGACAGGGGGCCCCTGAAGCTTTCTTT

d_call: TRBD1
clone_size: NA
j_call: TRBJ1-1
v_call: TRBV7-9
cdr3_length: 15
cdr3_aa: CASSSGQGDNTEAFF
cdr3_nt: TGTGCCAGCAGCTCAGGACAGGGGGACAACACTGAAGCTTTCTTT

d_call: TRBD1
clone_size: NA
j_call: TRBJ1-5
v_call: TRBV6-5
cdr3_length: 14
cdr3_aa: CASSYTGERQPQHF
cdr3_nt: TGTGCCAGCAGCTACACAGGGGAGCGACAGCCCCAGCATTTT

d_call: TRBD1
clone_size: NA
j_call: TRBJ1-1
v_call: TRBV29-1
cdr3_length: 14
cdr3_aa: CSVRGVTGGSEAFF
cdr3_nt: TGCAGCGTCAGGGGCGTGACAGGGGGTTCTGAAGCTTTCTTT

d_call: TRBD2
clone_size: NA
j_call: TRBJ2-7
v_call: TRBV4-1
cdr3_length: 15
cdr3_aa: CASSQGASGSYEQYF
cdr3_nt: TGCGCCAGCAGCCAAGGCGCTAGCGGGAGTTACGAGCAGTACTTC

d_call: TRBD1
clone_size: NA
j_call: TRBJ2-7
v_call: TRBV6-2/TRBV6-3
cdr3_length: 17
cdr3_aa: CASSYAIATGDPYEQYF
cdr3_nt: TGTGCCAGCAGTTACGCTATCGCGACAGGGGATCCCTACGAGCAGTACTTC

d_call: TRBD2
clone_size: NA
j_call: TRBJ2-3
v_call: TRBV9
cdr3_length: 15
cdr3_aa: CASSVSGGAADTQYF
cdr3_nt: TGTGCCAGCAGCGTGAGCGGGGGGGCCGCAGATACGCAGTATTTT

d_call: TRBD1
clone_size: NA
j_call: TRBJ2-1
v_call: TRBV5-4
cdr3_length: 17
cdr3_aa: CASSSISGTGAYNEQFF
cdr3_nt: TGTGCCAGCAGCTCAATCTCCGGGACAGGGGCCTACAATGAGCAGTTCTTC

d_call: NA
clone_size: NA
j_call: TRBJ2-1
v_call: TRBV4-1
cdr3_length: 18
cdr3_aa: CASSQGPYGPGEGDEQFF
cdr3_nt: TGCGCCAGCAGCCAAGGACCGTATGGACCCGGCGAAGGAGATGAGCAGTTCTTC

d_call: NA
clone_size: once
j_call: TRBJ2-7
v_call: TRBV11-2
cdr3_length: 15
cdr3_aa: CASKKGPATYYEQYF
cdr3_nt: TGTGCCAGCAAAAAGGGGCCCGCGACTTACTACGAGCAGTACTTC

d_call: TRBD2
clone_size: NA
j_call: TRBJ2-7
v_call: TRBV5-4
cdr3_length: 16
cdr3_aa: CASSLATSGVSSEQYF
cdr3_nt: TGTGCCAGCAGCTTGGCCACTAGCGGGGTCTCGAGCGAGCAGTACTTC

d_call: NA
clone_size: NA
j_call: TRBJ1-6
v_call: TRBV7-9
cdr3_length: 15
cdr3_aa: CASSLVTGSASPLHF
cdr3_nt: TGTGCCAGCAGCTTAGTAACAGGGAGTGCTTCACCCCTCCACTTT

d_call: NA
clone_size: once
j_call: TRBJ1-5
v_call: TRBV6-1
cdr3_length: 12
cdr3_aa: CASSEGNQPQHF
cdr3_nt: TGTGCCAGCAGTGAAGGAAATCAGCCCCAGCATTTT

d_call: NA
clone_size: once
j_call: TRBJ1-2
v_call: TRBV28
cdr3_length: 13
cdr3_aa: CASSLSGTYGYTF
cdr3_nt: TGTGCCAGCAGTTTGTCTGGGACCTATGGCTACACCTTC

d_call: TRBD2
clone_size: NA
j_call: TRBJ2-2
v_call: TRBV9
cdr3_length: 18
cdr3_aa: CASSLSPLAGEYTGELFF
cdr3_nt: TGTGCCAGCAGCCTAAGCCCACTAGCGGGAGAGTACACCGGGGAGCTGTTTTTT

d_call: TRBD1
clone_size: once
j_call: TRBJ2-1
v_call: TRBV5-1
cdr3_length: 14
cdr3_aa: CASSLVQGAGEQFF
cdr3_nt: TGCGCCAGCAGCTTGGTGCAGGGGGCAGGTGAGCAGTTCTTC

d_call: NA
clone_size: NA
j_call: TRBJ1-1
v_call: TRBV28
cdr3_length: 15
cdr3_aa: CASSFPVAGGTEAFF
cdr3_nt: TGTGCCAGCAGCTTTCCTGTGGCAGGAGGGACTGAAGCTTTCTTT

d_call: TRBD1
clone_size: NA
j_call: TRBJ2-7
v_call: TRBV5-1
cdr3_length: 15
cdr3_aa: CASSLEGQGVREQYF
cdr3_nt: TGCGCCAGCAGCTTGGAAGGTCAGGGGGTGCGCGAGCAGTACTTC

d_call: TRBD1
clone_size: NA
j_call: TRBJ2-2
v_call: TRBV6-5
cdr3_length: 16
cdr3_aa: CASSYPGTGIPGELFF
cdr3_nt: TGTGCCAGCAGTTACCCCGGGACAGGGATCCCCGGGGAGCTGTTTTTT

d_call: NA
clone_size: NA
j_call: TRBJ2-1
v_call: TRBV24-1
cdr3_length: 17
cdr3_aa: CATSDPRLTSRNNEQFF
cdr3_nt: TGTGCCACCAGTGACCCCCGACTAACCTCCCGCAACAATGAGCAGTTCTTC

d_call: NA
clone_size: NA
j_call: TRBJ2-1
v_call: TRBV28
cdr3_length: 14
cdr3_aa: CASESGSPPNEQFF
cdr3_nt: TGTGCCAGCGAAAGCGGGTCCCCCCCTAATGAGCAGTTCTTC